A selection of T cell receptor beta chains follows, all from one sample in a study of T cell responses to AZD1222 COVID-19 vaccine. Libraries were prepared by immunoSEQ multiplex PCR; TCRdb keeps only in-frame clonotypes and omits some of them. This sample has 100,000 to 150,000 clones, with more than 80% found just once. The material was peripheral blood, obtained on day 0 of AZD1222 vaccination. These receptors were obtained from an adult in good health. The conserved cysteine and the conserved F or W are not part of the CDR3 here. Fields, in order: J gene, CDR3 length, V gene, CDR3 protein.

TRBJ2-5,14,TRBV6-5,ASSLTQGALSVTQY
TRBJ1-2,13,TRBV19,ASSSPPGTGYGYT
TRBJ2-1,14,TRBV6-5,ASSLGHSSTYNEQF
TRBJ1-3,11,TRBV30,AWSVNSGNTIY
TRBJ2-3,15,TRBV24-1,ATSDLTGGEGTDTQY
TRBJ2-7,10,TRBV29-1,SVGRSPYEQY
TRBJ2-3,11,TRBV7-3,ASSFLKGARVY
TRBJ1-2,13,TRBV11-1,ASSQDRGPAYGYT
TRBJ2-4,13,TRBV28,ASSYTAGAKNIQY
TRBJ2-3,13,TRBV6-5,ASSYSRGSTDTQY
TRBJ1-1,12,TRBV7-8,ASSVGRYFAEAF
TRBJ1-5,11,TRBV28,ASSLARSQPQH
TRBJ2-2,14,TRBV6-1,ASSDWGRGRTGELF
TRBJ2-3,12,TRBV11-3,ASSLVGRADTQY
TRBJ1-1,10,TRBV13,ASSLEDLGAF
TRBJ2-7,11,TRBV24-1,ATAGRTSYEQY
TRBJ2-5,12,TRBV6-5,ASSLGLKGGTQY
TRBJ1-2,10,TRBV30,AWAGTPYGYT
TRBJ2-3,13,TRBV24-1,ATSDMGQSTDTQY
TRBJ2-7,10,TRBV6-5,ASSYSENEQY
TRBJ2-3,12,TRBV29-1,SVDGGSGTDTQY
TRBJ1-2,11,TRBV6-5,ASSYSPNYGYT
TRBJ2-5,14,TRBV3-1/TRBV3-2,ASSLSGGWGQETQY
TRBJ1-5,13,TRBV3-1/TRBV3-2,ASSSGYTHNQPQH
TRBJ2-1,11,TRBV24-1,ATSDWDLNEQF
TRBJ2-1,10,TRBV10-2,ASSASYNEQF
TRBJ1-3,13,TRBV6-4,ASSPTGASGNTIY
TRBJ1-2,12,TRBV28,ASSSTGTVYGYT
TRBJ2-2,13,TRBV9,ASSVAMEPTGELF
TRBJ1-1,11,TRBV7-2,ASSLDPNTEAF
TRBJ2-7,12,TRBV3-1/TRBV3-2,ASSLDRVSHEQY
TRBJ2-3,12,TRBV7-2,ASSLAPPTDTQY
TRBJ2-5,13,TRBV7-2,ASSFMGPNTETQY
TRBJ2-7,13,TRBV14,ASSSGAPWAYEQY
TRBJ1-2,12,TRBV7-3,ASSPGPANYGYT
TRBJ2-1,14,TRBV27,ANSNLDFTWEWEQF
TRBJ2-2,13,TRBV14,ASSQGQTSTGELF
TRBJ2-5,14,TRBV7-2,ASSSGTSGREETQY
TRBJ2-7,14,TRBV28,ASSFSPWGVGYEQY
TRBJ1-1,13,TRBV6-5,ASSYSIESNTEAF
TRBJ2-2,12,TRBV5-1,ASSLVPGTGELF
TRBJ2-3,14,TRBV24-1,ATSDPTSGRADTQY
TRBJ1-6,15,TRBV11-2,ASSLSRGRTHNSPLH
TRBJ2-7,12,TRBV19,ASSIGQSVGEQY
TRBJ2-7,13,TRBV27,ASSLLLAGPYEQY
TRBJ2-4,14,TRBV28,ASSFASGIRSDIQY
TRBJ1-2,12,TRBV28,ASSWGQTTYGYT
TRBJ2-1,10,TRBV7-2,ASSLVGNEQF
TRBJ2-7,10,TRBV30,AWSVQAYEQY
TRBJ1-6,15,TRBV14,ASSPGRGSSYNSLLH
TRBJ2-2,12,TRBV5-8,ASSLAGTTGELF
TRBJ1-1,11,TRBV18,ASSETGVAEAF
TRBJ2-5,10,TRBV24-1,ATSAGGETQY
TRBJ1-6,11,TRBV11-3,ASSPLPGSPLH
TRBJ1-1,12,TRBV6-5,ASSYAGMNTEAF